Presented here are 2 T cell receptor beta chains from one specimen sequenced in a study of blood T cell repertoires in COVID-19. The data were produced by immunoSEQ multiplex PCR, yet TCRdb's version contains in-frame clones alone and is incomplete. In the table there are some 250,000 clones, about 83% of which are singletons. Sequenced sample: peripheral blood. These receptor sequences come from a middle-aged man with active or convalescent COVID-19.

About this clone itself: This sequence may be a read error, since a much larger clone differs from it by one base. The gene calls are TRBV12-3 or TRBV12-4 and TRBJ1-4, with a tentative D call TRBD1 (6 bases). Trimming stripped 5 bases from V and 8 bases from J, with 6 bases between. This CDR3 has 11 residues. The CDR3: CASSRGEKLFF. Written as DNA, the CDR3 is TGTGCCAGCAGTAGGGGGGAAAAACTGTTTTTT.

The rearrangement uses TRBV14 and TRBJ1-2; no firm D call. The CDR3 totals 17 residues. With 4 bases removed from V and 1 base from J, the gap between germline ends came to 19 bases. Germline loops: CDR1 SGHDN, CDR2 FVKESK. CDR3 bases: TGTGCCAGCAGCCCCTACCCTCCCAGGCATCTTAACTATGGCTACACCTTC. Its translation is CASSPYPPRHLNYGYTF.